This TCR beta chain was sequenced in a study of CD4 and CD8 cells across lung adenocarcinoma regions. Each CDR3 protein gets one entry after TCRdb re-called the PCR reads with MiXCR. The table has under 7,500 distinct CDR3 sequences, roughly 48% seen once. Samples came from patients with localized non-small cell lung adenocarcinoma. The CDR3 spans 15 residues. Germline CDR1 MNHEY, CDR2 SVGAGI. Trimming left V 6 bases short and J 1 base short, with 14 bases between. The rearrangement links TRBV6-5 to TRBJ2-3, with D maybe TRBD2 (6 bases). This TCR was recovered from a female donor with lung adenocarcinoma. The CD4 and CD8 labels of this study may be unreliable. What was sequenced was CD4+ T cells from the center of a lung tumor. The CDR3 region has the DNA TGTGCCAGCAGGTATGGAGGCGGGGGCACAGATACGCAGTATTTT. Translation: CASRYGGGGTDTQYF.